This paragraph covers one T cell receptor (beta chain) sequence. This specimen belongs to a study of blood T cell repertoires in COVID-19. CDR1 and CDR2 from the germline V gene are SGHNT and YENEEA. The J segment lost 3 bases and the V segment lost 0 bases, leaving 2 bases of the junction unmatched. The CDR3 has 15 residues. Profiled with immunoSEQ multiplex PCR; TCRdb holds only in-frame clones, not every one. The sample shows 200,000 to 250,000 clones, less than 90% of them seen only once. This TCR was recovered from a woman older than 75 with active or convalescent COVID-19. The sequenced sample consisted of peripheral blood. The chain couples TRBV11-3 to TRBJ1-2; 9 bases line up with TRBD1. CDR3: CASSLEDRGYYGYTF. CDR3 DNA: TGTGCCAGCAGCTTAGAGGACAGGGGCTACTATGGCTACACCTTC.